A selection of T cell receptor beta chains follows, all from one sample in a study of early T cells in non-severe SARS-CoV-2 infection. A single record per CDR3 protein comes from TCRdb applying MiXCR to the 5' RACE reads. The table includes fewer than 30,000 distinct CDR3 sequences, about 4.5% detected once. The sample was whole blood. All receptors derive from an adult who was a healthcare worker with PCR-confirmed SARS-CoV-2 infection or an uninfected control (not recorded which). The CDR3 runs from the conserved cysteine through the conserved F or W. The D gene is left open where the match is weak. Rows may omit the clone size; those that give it use once, few, many or a size class.

V,size,J,D,CDR3,DNA
TRBV3-1,few,TRBJ2-7,-,CASSQAPGNYEQYF,TGTGCCAGCAGCCAAGCCCCAGGGAACTACGAGCAGTACTTC
TRBV2,many,TRBJ1-3,-,CASSGSGGAGNTIYF,TGTGCCAGCAGTGGAAGCGGAGGGGCTGGAAACACCATATATTTT
TRBV4-1,-,TRBJ2-2,TRBD1,CASSHGQGREAGELFF,TGCGCCAGCAGCCATGGACAGGGTAGAGAGGCCGGGGAGCTGTTTTTT
TRBV29-1,many,TRBJ1-2,-,CSVASRGYGYTF,TGCAGCGTTGCCTCGCGCGGTTATGGCTACACCTTC
TRBV19,many,TRBJ2-1,TRBD2,CASSHRERGSSYNEQFF,TGTGCCAGTAGTCACCGGGAGCGGGGGAGCTCCTACAATGAGCAGTTCTTC
TRBV12-2,-,TRBJ1-5,-,CASRSSFRIYSNQPQHF,TGTGCAAGTCGCTCCTCCTTTAGGATTTATAGCAATCAGCCCCAGCATTTT
TRBV29-1,many,TRBJ2-1,-,CSVVGYRTINEQFF,TGCAGCGTTGTAGGGTATAGGACAATCAATGAGCAGTTCTTC
TRBV7-8,-,TRBJ2-1,-,CASSLSRSSYNEQFF,TGTGCCAGCAGCTTAAGTAGGAGCTCCTACAATGAGCAGTTCTTC
TRBV6-6,many,TRBJ1-1,-,CASSRGQWSEAFF,TGTGCCAGCAGCCGAGGGCAATGGTCTGAAGCTTTCTTT
TRBV6-4,medium-sized,TRBJ2-2,TRBD2,CASSDRAGEDTGELFF,TGTGCCAGCAGCGACCGTGCGGGGGAAGATACCGGGGAGCTGTTTTTT
TRBV2,many,TRBJ1-1,-,CASRQEGLMNTEAFF,TGTGCCAGCAGGCAGGAGGGCCTCATGAACACTGAAGCTTTCTTT
TRBV7-9,many,TRBJ2-5,-,CASSHLAGWGQETQYF,TGTGCCAGCAGCCATCTTGCTGGTTGGGGTCAAGAGACCCAGTACTTC
TRBV11-2,many,TRBJ1-1,-,CASSPSTYTEAFF,TGTGCCAGCAGCCCATCAACTTACACTGAAGCTTTCTTT
TRBV29-1,many,TRBJ2-7,-,CSARESSYEQYF,TGCAGCGCCAGGGAGAGCTCCTACGAGCAGTACTTC
TRBV30,many,TRBJ2-2,-,CAWSELTGSGPGELFF,TGTGCCTGGAGTGAACTAACGGGCTCGGGGCCCGGGGAGCTGTTTTTT
TRBV5-4,many,TRBJ2-1,-,CASSRGGGGYASAYNEQFF,TGTGCCAGCAGCCGCGGAGGTGGGGGATACGCTTCAGCATACAATGAGCAGTTCTTC
TRBV9,many,TRBJ2-1,-,CASSVEGATYNEQFF,TGTGCCAGCAGCGTAGAAGGAGCGACCTACAATGAGCAGTTCTTC
TRBV7-9,many,TRBJ1-2,-,CASSLEREWDYGYTF,TGTGCCAGCAGCTTAGAGAGGGAGTGGGACTATGGCTACACCTTC
TRBV10-3,-,TRBJ2-3,-,CAGGPDDTQYF,TGTGCCGGCGGACCTGACGATACGCAGTATTTT
TRBV7-8,few,TRBJ2-3,-,CASSLGPDTQYF,TGTGCCAGCAGCCTAGGGCCAGATACGCAGTATTTT
TRBV11-1,many,TRBJ2-5,-,CASSLHRHQETQYF,TGTGCCAGCAGCTTACATAGACACCAAGAGACCCAGTACTTC
TRBV28,many,TRBJ2-2,-,CASSQDPVSTGELFF,TGTGCCAGCAGCCAAGATCCGGTGTCCACCGGGGAGCTGTTTTTT
TRBV5-4,many,TRBJ1-4,-,CASSVRAKGEKLFF,TGTGCCAGCAGCGTCCGGGCAAAGGGTGAAAAACTGTTTTTT
TRBV28,-,TRBJ2-1,-,CASPSIHEQFF,TGTGCCAGCCCCTCAATCCATGAGCAGTTCTTC
TRBV18,few,TRBJ2-1,TRBD2,CASSRNAAGGRDEQFF,TGTGCCAGCTCCCGAAATGCGGCGGGGGGCCGGGATGAGCAGTTCTTC
TRBV3-1,many,TRBJ2-1,TRBD2,CASSPTPARSGGRSYNEQFF,TGTGCCAGCAGCCCCACCCCCGCCCGAAGCGGGGGTAGATCCTACAATGAGCAGTTCTTC